This T cell receptor (beta chain) was identified in a study of T cell responses to AZD1222 COVID-19 vaccine. Here immunoSEQ multiplex PCR was the method, and the copy in TCRdb shows in-frame clones only, minus some. The sample shows fewer than 90,000 clones, about nine tenths of them seen only once. CDR3 size: 11 residues. Germline CDR1 is SGHTA and CDR2 is FQGNSA. Deletions cut 3 bases from V and 8 bases from J, with 6 bases between. The sequencing used peripheral blood, collected 28 days after the second AZD1222 dose. The chain joins TRBV7-2 to TRBJ2-3; D gene unclear. This receptor was taken from an adult who received the AZD1222 COVID-19 vaccine. The DNA of the CDR3 is TGTGCCAGCAGCTTTTCTGTTACGCAGTATTTT. Amino acids: CASSFSVTQYF.